This paragraph covers one T cell receptor (beta chain) sequence. The antigen is undetermined. The assay was immunoSEQ multiplex PCR, and TCRdb's table has in-frame clones only and misses some. This sample has more than 10,000 clones, with over 75% found just once. This specimen comes from a study of T cell clonotyping in hematopoietic cell transplantation. Notes on the study in general: Few recipient clonotypes overlapped donors; over 97% were de novo at given depth. After transplant, recipient diversity fell while pathologically expanded clonotypes grew through day 180. Higher Inverse Simpson Index values in graft donor and pretransplant recipient predicted broader posttransplant TCR diversity.

V was clipped by 7 bases and J by 3 bases; unmatched bases: 5. Germline loops: CDR1 SQVTM, CDR2 ANQGSEA. The CDR3 totals 13 residues. The source is a man younger than 40 in good health. Some clones in this sample may be carry-over from other donors' samples. Sequencing was performed on peripheral blood mononuclear cells. The chain joins TRBV29-1 to TRBJ2-1; 8 nucleotides match TRBD2. CDR3 bases: TGCAGCGCTTCGACTAGCGTCTACAATGAGCAGTTCTTC. It translates to CSASTSVYNEQFF.